One TCR beta chain is described in this entry. The antigen remains undetermined. The data were taken from a study of T cell responses to AZD1222 COVID-19 vaccine. Study results and limitations: Donors skewed white British and female; clonal diversity was possibly underestimated. Vaccine-related CD4 TCRs covered spike, predominating at 160-218 and 743-854. Just a handful of people given AZD1222 tested seropositive at baseline. Reportedly, nearly half the spike-specific TCRs target unmutated variant regions.

Method: immunoSEQ multiplex PCR; TCRdb's copy keeps in-frame clones and lacks some. The table shows 210,000 or so clones, with 85% to 95% occurring only once. Trimming took off 6 bases at V and 6 bases at J, with 14 bases between the two ends. Germline V gene sequence: CDR1 MGHRA, CDR2 YSYEKL. This CDR3 region has 14 residues. The sequences come from peripheral blood, collected on day 0 of MenACWY control vaccination. The chain combines TRBV4-1 with TRBJ2-2, with D unclear. This receptor was obtained from an adult in good health. The CDR3 sequence: CASRNPVGAGELFF. In DNA form, the CDR3 reads TGCGCCAGCAGGAACCCGGTTGGGGCCGGGGAGCTGTTTTTT.